This TCR beta chain was recorded in a study of technical replicates of blood from a few donors. CDR3 size: 15 residues. V lost 0 bases and J lost 3, with 12 bases in between. Germline V gives CDR1 MGHRA, CDR2 YSYEKL. Repertoires were generated with immunoSEQ multiplex PCR, while TCRdb's copy carries only in-frame clones and drops some. The table lists 70,000 to 85,000 clones, roughly 97% of them singletons. The clonotype originates from a human donor in good health. The material sequenced was T cells isolated from PBMCs. V gene TRBV4-1 combines with J gene TRBJ2-7; TRBD1 is a possible D gene (6 bases). CDR3 coding DNA: TGCGCCAGCAGCCAAGATCCCGGACAGAACTACGAGCAGTACTTC. Translation: CASSQDPGQNYEQYF.